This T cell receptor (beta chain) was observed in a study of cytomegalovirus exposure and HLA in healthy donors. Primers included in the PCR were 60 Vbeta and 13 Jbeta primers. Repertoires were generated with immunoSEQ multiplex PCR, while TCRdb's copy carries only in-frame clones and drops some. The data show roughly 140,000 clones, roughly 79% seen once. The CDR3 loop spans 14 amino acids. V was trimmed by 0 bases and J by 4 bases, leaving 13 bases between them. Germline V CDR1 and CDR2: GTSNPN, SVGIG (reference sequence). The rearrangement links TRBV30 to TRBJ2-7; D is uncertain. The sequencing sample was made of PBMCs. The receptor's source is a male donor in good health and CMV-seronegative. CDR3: CAWSVPRLSYEQYF. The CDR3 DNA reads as TGTGCCTGGAGTGTACCCAGGCTATCATACGAGCAGTACTTC.